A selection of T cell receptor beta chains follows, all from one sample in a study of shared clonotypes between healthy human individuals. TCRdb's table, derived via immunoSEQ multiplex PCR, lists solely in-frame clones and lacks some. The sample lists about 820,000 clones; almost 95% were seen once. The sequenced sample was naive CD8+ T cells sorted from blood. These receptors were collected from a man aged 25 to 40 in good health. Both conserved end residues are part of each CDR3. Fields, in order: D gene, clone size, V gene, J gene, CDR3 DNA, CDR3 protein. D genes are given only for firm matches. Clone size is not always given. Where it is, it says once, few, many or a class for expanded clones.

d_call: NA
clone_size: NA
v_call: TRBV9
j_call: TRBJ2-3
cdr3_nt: TGTGCCAGCAGCGTAGCTGTCGGGTCCGCAGATACGCAGTATTTT
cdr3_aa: CASSVAVGSADTQYF

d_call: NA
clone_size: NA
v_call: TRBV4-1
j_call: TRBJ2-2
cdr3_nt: TGCGCCAGCAGCCAAGACCCCAGCGGGTACACCGGGGAGCTGTTTTTT
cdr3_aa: CASSQDPSGYTGELFF

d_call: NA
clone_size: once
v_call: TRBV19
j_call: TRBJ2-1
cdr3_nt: TGTGCCAGTAGTAGACTCAGCGGCTCCTACAATGAGCAGTTCTTC
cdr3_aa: CASSRLSGSYNEQFF

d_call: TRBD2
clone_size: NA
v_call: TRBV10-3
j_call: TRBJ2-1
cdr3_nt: TGTGCCATCAGTGAGTCAGGTACTAGCGGTCGCTCCTACAATGAGCAGTTCTTC
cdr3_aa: CAISESGTSGRSYNEQFF

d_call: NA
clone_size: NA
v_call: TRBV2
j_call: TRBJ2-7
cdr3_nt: TGTGCCAGCAGTGAATGGTACGAGCAGTACTTC
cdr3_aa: CASSEWYEQYF

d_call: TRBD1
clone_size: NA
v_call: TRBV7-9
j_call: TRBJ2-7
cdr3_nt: TGTGCCAGCAGCCACAGGGGGGACTACGAGCAGTACTTC
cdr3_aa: CASSHRGDYEQYF

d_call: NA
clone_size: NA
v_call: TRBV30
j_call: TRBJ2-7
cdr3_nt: TGTGCCTGGAGTCCCGGGGTTCGCTACGAGCAGTACTTC
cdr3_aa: CAWSPGVRYEQYF

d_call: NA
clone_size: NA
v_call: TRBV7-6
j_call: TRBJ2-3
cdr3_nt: TGTGCCAGCAGCCCGGGGGTTAGCGGCACAGATACGCAGTATTTT
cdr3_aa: CASSPGVSGTDTQYF

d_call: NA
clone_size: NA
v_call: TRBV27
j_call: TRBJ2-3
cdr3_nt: TGTGCCAGCAGTCCCCTCAGTTCCGGGGTAGATACGCAGTATTTT
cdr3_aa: CASSPLSSGVDTQYF

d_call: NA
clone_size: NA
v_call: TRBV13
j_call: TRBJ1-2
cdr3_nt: TGTGCCTTAGGAGGGAATGATGGCTACACCTTC
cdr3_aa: CALGGNDGYTF

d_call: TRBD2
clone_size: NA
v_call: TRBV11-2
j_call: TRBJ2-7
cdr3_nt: TGTGCCAGCAGCTTAGCTGGGCGGGGGGGTTTCGACGAGCAGTACTTC
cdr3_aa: CASSLAGRGGFDEQYF

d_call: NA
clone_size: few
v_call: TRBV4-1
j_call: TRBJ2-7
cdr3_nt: TGCGCCAGCAGCGAGGGGACTCGGGGCTCCTACGAGCAGTACTTC
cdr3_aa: CASSEGTRGSYEQYF

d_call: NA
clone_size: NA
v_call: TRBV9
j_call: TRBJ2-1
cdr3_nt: TGTGCCAGCAGCGCGGGGGCCGCTGCACCCAGTCCCTACAATGAGCAGTTCTTC
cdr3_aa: CASSAGAAAPSPYNEQFF

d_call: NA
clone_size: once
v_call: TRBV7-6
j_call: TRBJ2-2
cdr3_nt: TGTGCCAGCAGCTTCAGACAAAACACCGGGGAGCTGTTTTTT
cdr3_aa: CASSFRQNTGELFF

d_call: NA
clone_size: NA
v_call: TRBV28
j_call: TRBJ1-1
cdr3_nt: TGTGCCAGCAGTTACGCGATGAACACTGAAGCTTTCTTT
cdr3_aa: CASSYAMNTEAFF

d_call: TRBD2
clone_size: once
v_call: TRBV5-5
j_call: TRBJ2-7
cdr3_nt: TGTGCCAGCAGCATCCGCGGGAGCTCCTACGAGCAGTACTTC
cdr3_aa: CASSIRGSSYEQYF